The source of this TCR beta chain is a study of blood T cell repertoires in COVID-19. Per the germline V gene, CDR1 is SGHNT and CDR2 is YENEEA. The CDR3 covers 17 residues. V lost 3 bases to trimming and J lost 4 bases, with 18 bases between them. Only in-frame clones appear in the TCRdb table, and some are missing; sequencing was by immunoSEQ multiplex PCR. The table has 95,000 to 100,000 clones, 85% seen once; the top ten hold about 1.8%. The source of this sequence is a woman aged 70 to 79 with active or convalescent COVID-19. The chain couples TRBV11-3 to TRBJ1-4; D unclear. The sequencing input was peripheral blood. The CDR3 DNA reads TGTGCCAGCAGCTTGAGGAGGTCCTCTGAGGGTAATGAAAAACTGTTTTTT. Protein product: CASSLRRSSEGNEKLFF. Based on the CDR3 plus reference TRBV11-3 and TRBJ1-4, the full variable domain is EAGVVQSPRYKIIEKKQPVAFWCNPISGHNTLYWYLQNLGQGPELLIRYENEEAVDDSQLPKDRFSAERLKGVDSTLKIQPAELGDSAVYLCASSLRRSSEGNEKLFFGSGTQLSVL.